These 14 T cell receptor beta chains were sequenced from one sample in a study of blood T cell repertoires in COVID-19. TCRdb keeps only in-frame clones here, not all; method: immunoSEQ multiplex PCR. The sample carries some 59,000 clones, roughly nine tenths recorded once. Sequencing was done on a sample of peripheral blood. These receptors were taken from a man aged 55 to 70 with acute or convalescent COVID-19.

The chain employs TRBV3-1 (or the pseudogene TRBV3-2) and TRBJ2-7, with D possibly TRBD1 on 5 matching bases. There are 15 residues in the CDR3. CDR1 is LGHDT and CDR2 is YNNKEL in the germline V gene (reference sequence). V was trimmed by 1 base and J by 1 base, leaving 11 bases between them. CDR3 DNA sequence: TGTGCCAGCAGCCAAGGAGCAGGGATATCCTACGAGCAGTACTTC. The encoded protein is CASSQGAGISYEQYF.

The chain carries TRBV18 and TRBJ1-1; 9 bases agree with TRBD1. The germline V gene has CDR1 KGHSH and CDR2 LQKENI. V shed 4 bases, J shed 0 bases, and the junction held 12 bases outside the gene matches. There are 18 residues in the CDR3. The CDR3 coding sequence is TGTGCCAGCTCACGGGAGTCCGGGACAGGGCTCATGAACACTGAAGCTTTCTTT. Encoded protein: CASSRESGTGLMNTEAFF.

The V call is TRBV7-9, the J call TRBJ2-3, with 9 nucleotides matching TRBD1. Germline values: CDR1 SEHNR, CDR2 FQNEAQ (reference sequence). Losses at the gene ends were 4 bases for V and 0 bases for J; bases not matched to a gene: 2. The CDR3 has 15 amino acids. The CDR3 DNA is TGTGCCAGCAGCTGGGGACAGGGCAGCACAGATACGCAGTATTTT. Its translation is CASSWGQGSTDTQYF. Filled out from reference TRBV7-9 and TRBJ2-3, the complete variable domain reads DTGVSQNPRHKITKRGQNVTFRCDPISEHNRLYWYRQTLGQGPEFLTYFQNEAQLEKSRLLSDRFSAERPKGSFSTLEIQRTEQGDSAMYLCASSWGQGSTDTQYFGPGTRLTVL.

This chain uses TRBV6-2 or TRBV6-3 with TRBJ1-2, with D perhaps TRBD1 (6 bases). Trimming cost V 0 bases and J 4 bases, with 15 bases left between them. CDR3 length: 16 amino acids. Germline V CDR1 and CDR2: MNHEY, SVGEGT. This CDR3 reads CASSYSEQGSIYGYTF. In nucleotides, the CDR3 is TGTGCCAGCAGTTACTCGGAGCAGGGGTCAATCTATGGCTACACCTTC.

The chain links TRBV27 to TRBJ1-2, with 11 bases matching TRBD1. The CDR3 is 17 residues long. From germline, CDR1 is MNHEY and CDR2 SMNVEV (reference sequence). Trimming took 2 bases from V and 0 from J; bases not matched to a gene: 5. The CDR3 DNA reads as TGTGCCAGCAGTTTAACAGGACAGGGGGCTGCTAACTATGGCTACACCTTC. Protein product: CASSLTGQGAANYGYTF.

This clone was counted only a few times. The chain links TRBV18 to TRBJ2-7; TRBD1 aligns across 8 bases. The V and J ends lost 1 base and 6 bases, in that order; junction bases with no gene match: 8. CDR1 and CDR2 from the germline V gene are KGHSH and LQKENI. The CDR3 contains 15 residues. The CDR3: CASSPRGQGPSEQYF. CDR3 in DNA: TGTGCCAGCTCACCACGAGGACAGGGACCCAGCGAGCAGTACTTC.

This chain joins TRBV20-1 and TRBJ1-2; the D is unclear. Germline loops: CDR1 DFQATT, CDR2 SNEGSKA (reference sequence). Trimming took off 5 bases at V and 5 bases at J, with 9 bases between the two ends. This CDR3 contains 11 residues. CDR3 sequence: CSAPVMYGYTF. The CDR3 DNA sequence: TGCAGTGCTCCTGTTATGTATGGCTACACCTTC.

The chain couples TRBV12-3 or TRBV12-4 to TRBJ1-4; D unresolved. This CDR3 has 10 amino acids. V lost 8 bases, J lost 8 bases, and 6 bases lay in between. This CDR3 is CASGEEKLFF. The CDR3 DNA sequence: TGTGCCAGCGGGGAGGAAAAACTGTTTTTT.

The rearrangement links TRBV7-2 to TRBJ1-2; 7 nucleotides align to TRBD1. The CDR3 is 13 residues long. The trim removed 3 bases at V and 6 bases at J, leaving 4 bases unmatched. Looked up from germline, CDR1 is SGHTA and CDR2 is FQGNSA. The CDR3 DNA reads TGTGCCAGCAGCTTTACAGGGGAGCATGGCTACACCTTC. Residues: CASSFTGEHGYTF. The variable domain in full, with the rest retrieved from reference TRBV7-2 and TRBJ1-2, is GAGVSQSPSNKVTEKGKDVELRCDPISGHTALYWYRQSLGQGLEFLIYFQGNSAPDKSGLPSDRFSAERTGGSVSTLTIQRTQQEDSAVYLCASSFTGEHGYTFGSGTRLTVV.

The chain is built from TRBV30 and TRBJ1-2; TRBD1 agrees at 8 bases. CDR1 GTSNPN and CDR2 SVGIG come from the germline V gene (reference sequence). Losses at the gene ends were 3 bases for V and 3 bases for J; bases not matched to a gene: 9. The CDR3 sequence is 15 residues long. The CDR3 nucleotides are TGTGCCTGGAGCGGGCAGGGGGCCTTTTACTATGGCTACACCTTC. Translating it yields CAWSGQGAFYYGYTF.

The chain recombines TRBV15 with TRBJ1-5; maybe TRBD1 (6 bases). The germline gives CDR1 LNHNV, CDR2 YYDKDF (reference sequence). V shed 1 base and J shed 3 bases, with 10 bases lying between them. This CDR3 has 15 amino acids. The CDR3 nucleotides read TGTGCCACCAGCAGAGGCCAGGGGCCCAATCAGCCCCAGCATTTT. Translating it yields CATSRGQGPNQPQHF.

This chain connects TRBV6-5 to TRBJ2-7; maybe TRBD2 (7 bases). V was cut by 6 bases and J by 5 bases, with 11 bases left in between. This CDR3 comprises 12 residues. From germline, CDR1 is MNHEY and CDR2 SVGAGI. The DNA of the CDR3 is TGTGCCAGCAGCTCGGGGGGCAACGAGCAGTACTTC. Protein product: CASSSGGNEQYF.

V usage is TRBV29-1 and J usage is TRBJ1-3; 8 bases match TRBD1. Trimming at V came to 1 base and at J to 2 bases, leaving 4 bases not matched to a gene. CDR3 size: 15 residues. Germline-derived CDR1 and CDR2 are SQVTM and ANQGSEA. The CDR3 loop is CSVEVRGPPGNTIYF. DNA of the CDR3: TGCAGCGTTGAAGTCAGGGGGCCTCCTGGAAACACCATATATTTT.

The rearrangement joins TRBV5-8 to TRBJ1-2; D is uncertain. V lost 4 bases, J lost 4 bases, and 8 bases lay in between. Germline V gene lookup returns CDR1 SGHTS and CDR2 YDEGEE. The CDR3 runs 12 residues. The CDR3 loop reads CASSLRSYGYTF. The DNA for the CDR3 is TGTGCCAGCAGCCTCCGGTCCTATGGCTACACCTTC.